This T cell receptor beta chain comes out of a study of T cells in Graves' hyperthyroidism and ophthalmopathy. General study points: The model forecast ophthalmopathy, anticipating it by a median around 6.5 months before onset. Also found in blood were most expanded thyroid clonotypes above 0.001. Using 13 V-J features, a model discriminated ophthalmopathy from stable hyperthyroidism.

RNA transcripts yielded amplified TCR beta CDR3 regions. The HTBI set primed first-round TCR CDR3 RT-PCR. TCRdb re-called the multiplex PCR reads through MiXCR, storing one row per CDR3 protein. This sample has 450,000 to 550,000 distinct CDR3 sequences, with 24% found just once. At least ten counts were recorded for this clonotype. Its antigen is unidentified. The CDR3 has 14 residues. The V gene lost 3 bases and the J gene lost 0 bases, with 3 bases spanning the gap. Germline CDR1 MNHEY, CDR2 SVGAGI. The rearrangement uses TRBV6-5 and TRBJ2-6; D remains unclear. This clonotype was obtained from a woman aged 25 to 39 with Graves' ophthalmopathy. Sequencing used blood. CDR3 sequence: CASSYGSGANVLTF. The CDR3 region has the DNA TGTGCCAGCAGTTATGGCTCTGGGGCCAACGTCCTGACTTTC.